The 22 T cell receptor beta chains in this list originate from one sample, sequenced in a study of blood T cell repertoires in COVID-19. Libraries were prepared by immunoSEQ multiplex PCR; TCRdb keeps only in-frame clonotypes and omits some of them. The repertoire holds about 150,000 clones, with 86% as singletons. The material sequenced was PBMCs or T cells enriched from blood (not recorded which). Source of these receptors: a man between 45 and 60 years old who had recovered from COVID-19.

This clone appeared a few times. The gene calls are TRBV18 and TRBJ2-3; D gene ambiguous. The CDR3 length is 13 residues. V was trimmed by 0 bases and J by 6 bases, leaving 7 bases between them. Germline V gene lookup returns CDR1 KGHSH and CDR2 LQKENI. CDR3 sequence: CASSPPFADTQYF. The CDR3 coding sequence is TGTGCCAGCTCACCACCGTTCGCGGATACGCAGTATTTT.

The chain couples TRBV5-1 to TRBJ2-5, with 8 bases fitting TRBD1. The CDR3 spans 15 residues. Per germline, CDR1 SGHRS and CDR2 YFSETQ. The ends lost 0 bases at V and 5 bases at J; junction bases unmatched: 6. For the CDR3, the DNA is TGCGCCAGCAGCTTGGCCCCAGGGGGCTTTGAGACCCAGTACTTC. It is translated as CASSLAPGGFETQYF.

This chain connects TRBV23-1 to TRBJ1-2; 8 bases are shared with TRBD1. TRBV23-1 is marked as an open reading frame, function uncertain. J lost 3 bases, V lost 4 bases, and 7 bases had no gene match. CDR3 length equals 15 residues. The CDR3 protein is CASSRSDRGHYGYTF. The CDR3 bases are TGCGCCAGCAGTCGCTCCGACAGGGGACACTATGGCTACACCTTC.

This clone was found once. The chain joins TRBV30 to TRBJ1-2; no firm D call. The V gene lost 2 bases and the J gene lost 4 bases, with 14 bases spanning the gap. In germline, CDR1 is GTSNPN, CDR2 SVGIG (reference sequence). The CDR3 is made up of 14 amino acids. CDR3 amino acids: CAWSPRGYVYGYTF. The DNA for the CDR3 is TGTGCCTGGAGTCCACGGGGATACGTCTATGGCTACACCTTC.

This clone was seen only a few times. The chain carries TRBV7-3 and TRBJ2-2, with D hard to call. Trimming shortened V by 8 bases and J by 1 base, and 14 bases separated the two germline ends. This CDR3 is 15 amino acids long. CDR1 is SGHTA, CDR2 FQGTGA, per germline. The CDR3 region is CASSTDAENTGELFF. The DNA for the CDR3 is TGTGCCAGCTCCACTGATGCCGAGAACACCGGGGAGCTGTTTTTT.

The V call is TRBV19, the J call TRBJ2-3; the D gene is possibly TRBD2 (5 bases). This CDR3 has 13 residues. In germline, CDR1 is LNHDA, CDR2 SQIVND (reference sequence). V dropped 4 bases and J dropped 11 bases, with 16 bases sitting between them. The CDR3 region is CASSTRTSSEQYF. CDR3 DNA: TGTGCCAGTAGTACCCGAACTAGTTCCGAGCAGTATTTT.

This clone has a handful of counts. The rearrangement joins TRBV30 to TRBJ1-2; the D gene is possibly TRBD1 (6 bases). The ends were cut back, 1 base at V and 8 bases at J, with 14 bases in the middle. Germline V lookup: CDR1 GTSNPN, CDR2 SVGIG (reference sequence). The CDR3 runs to 13 residues. The CDR3 bases are TGTGCCTGGAGTGGGGGGCAGGGGAAGGGCTACACCTTC. Translated, it gives CAWSGGQGKGYTF.

The J gene is TRBJ1-2, the V gene TRBV5-1; 8 bases agree with TRBD1. The trim removed 3 bases at V and 4 bases at J, leaving 5 bases unmatched. The CDR3 is made up of 14 amino acids. Germline CDR1 is SGHRS and CDR2 is YFSETQ. This CDR3 reads CASSSRTGSYGYTF. The DNA of the CDR3 is TGCGCCAGCAGCTCCCGGACAGGGAGCTATGGCTACACCTTC.

J is TRBJ2-1 and V is TRBV18; TRBD2 matches at 14 bases. This CDR3 is built from 17 residues. The J segment lost 5 bases and the V segment lost 1 base, leaving 4 bases of the junction unmatched. CDR1 KGHSH and CDR2 LQKENI come from the germline V gene. The CDR3 sequence: CASSPRLAGGPNNEQFF. The CDR3 coding sequence is TGTGCCAGCTCACCACGACTAGCGGGAGGGCCCAACAATGAGCAGTTCTTC.

This clone was observed once. The chain recombines TRBV18 with TRBJ2-7, with D possibly matching TRBD1 (6 bases). The length of the CDR3 is 15 residues. V lost 3 bases to trimming and J lost 5 bases, with 17 bases between them. In germline, CDR1 is KGHSH, CDR2 LQKENI. CDR3 in amino acids: CASSPQETGIHEQYF. The CDR3 DNA reads as TGTGCCAGCTCACCCCAGGAAACAGGGATTCACGAGCAGTACTTC.

The rearrangement uses TRBV28 and TRBJ1-5, with D maybe TRBD1 (5 bases). This CDR3 region has 14 residues. Trimming took 4 bases from V and 7 from J, leaving 14 bases between them. Germline lookup yields CDR1 MDHEN and CDR2 SYDVKM. CDR3 region: CASSWVAGGQPQHF. The CDR3 region has the DNA TGTGCCAGCAGTTGGGTTGCGGGGGGGCAGCCCCAGCATTTT.

The chain recombines TRBV2 with TRBJ2-1; TRBD2 might be the D (6 bases). The germline V gene has CDR1 SNHLY and CDR2 FYNNEI. The CDR3 loop spans 10 amino acids. Between the trimmed V and J ends, which lost 8 bases and 10 bases, there was a span of 9 bases. CDR3 protein: CASGGTEQFF. CDR3 sequence (DNA): TGTGCCAGCGGAGGGACGGAGCAGTTCTTC.

This clone was recorded once. The chain has TRBV14 and TRBJ1-2; possibly TRBD1 for D (5 bases). This CDR3 contains 15 residues. In germline, CDR1 is SGHDN, CDR2 FVKESK. The germline V and J ends were trimmed by 1 base and 4 bases, with 13 bases remaining between them. For the CDR3, the DNA is TGTGCCAGCAGCCAAGCGGGGGTCGGAATCTATGGCTACACCTTC. This gives the protein CASSQAGVGIYGYTF.

The chain employs TRBV11-2 and TRBJ2-1; no clear D gene. Germline V gene data show CDR1 as SGHAT and CDR2 as FQNNGV. V lost 2 bases, J lost 12 bases, and 14 bases lay in between. The CDR3 length is 13 residues. The CDR3 sequence: CASSLTSFTVQFF. The CDR3 DNA sequence: TGTGCCAGCAGCTTAACCAGTTTCACCGTGCAGTTCTTC.

The chain couples TRBV19 to TRBJ1-2, with 10 bases aligning to TRBD1. CDR1 and CDR2 from the germline V gene are LNHDA and SQIVND (reference sequence). V shed 5 bases and J 4 bases; nucleotides not matched to a gene: 7. This CDR3 contains 15 residues. The CDR3 nucleotides are TGTGCCAGTAGTGGAGAGACAGGGGGCAGCTATGGCTACACCTTC. The encoded protein is CASSGETGGSYGYTF.

The J gene is TRBJ2-6, the V gene TRBV18; D possibly corresponds to TRBD2 (5 bases). CDR1 is KGHSH and CDR2 is LQKENI in the germline V gene. The CDR3 is 16 residues long. The V end was cut by 1 base, the J end by 0 bases, with 7 bases between. CDR3 in DNA: TGTGCCAGCTCACCACGCGGACTCTCTGGGGCCAACGTCCTGACTTTC. Translation gives CASSPRGLSGANVLTF.

This clone came up once. This chain connects TRBV27 to TRBJ2-1; D call uncertain. Trimming pared 6 bases from V and 3 bases from J, leaving 21 bases between. CDR3 length: 17 amino acids. Germline V gene lookup returns CDR1 MNHEY and CDR2 SMNVEV (reference sequence). The CDR3 nucleotides read TGTGCCAGCAGGCCCGCCCCAACTTCACCCCTCTACAATGAGCAGTTCTTC. Translated: CASRPAPTSPLYNEQFF.

CDR3 in amino acids: CASSPSGTSDHTGELFF. The CDR3 bases are TGTGCCAGCAGCCCCTCCGGGACTAGCGACCACACCGGGGAGCTGTTTTTT. The rearrangement joins TRBV7-6 to TRBJ2-2; 10 bases agree with TRBD2. Germline CDR1 and CDR2: SGHVS and FNYEAQ. The CDR3 length is 17 residues. V trimming: 5 bases; J trimming: 3 bases; junction bases outside the gene matches: 9. The whole variable domain, filled in from reference TRBV7-6 and TRBJ2-2, reads GAGVSQSPRYKVTKRGQDVALRCDPISGHVSLYWYRQALGQGPEFLTYFNYEAQQDKSGLPNDRFSAERPEGSISTLTIQRTEQRDSAMYRCASSPSGTSDHTGELFFGEGSRLTVL.

J is TRBJ2-3 and V is TRBV24-1, with D uncertain. Trimming pared 5 bases from V and 3 bases from J, leaving 11 bases between. Germline lookup yields CDR1 KGHDR and CDR2 SFDVKD. This CDR3 contains 14 residues. This CDR3 is CATSGVIPTDTQYF. CDR3 nucleotides: TGTGCCACCAGTGGTGTTATCCCGACAGATACGCAGTATTTT.

The chain employs TRBV4-2 and TRBJ1-5; possibly TRBD1 for D (5 bases). The CDR3 extends over 17 amino acids. Germline values: CDR1 LGHNA, CDR2 YNFKEQ. V was clipped by 1 base and J by 0 bases, with 13 bases between them. The CDR3 sequence: CASSQGGAENSNQPQHF. The CDR3 DNA reads as TGTGCCAGCAGCCAAGGTGGGGCCGAAAATAGCAATCAGCCCCAGCATTTT.

The chain is built from TRBV7-9 and TRBJ1-6; D is perhaps TRBD1 (5 bases). Germline V gene sequence: CDR1 SEHNR, CDR2 FQNEAQ (reference sequence). V lost 5 bases and J lost 6, with 11 bases in between. This CDR3 contains 14 residues. CDR3 in DNA: TGTGCCAGCAGCCAAAGACAGAGTAATTCACCCCTCCACTTT. It is translated as CASSQRQSNSPLHF.

The CDR3 region has the DNA TGTGCCAGCAGCTTAGTAGGGGTGGGCACTGAAGCTTTCTTT. Protein product: CASSLVGVGTEAFF. The chain employs TRBV7-2 and TRBJ1-1; D is possibly TRBD1 (5 bases). Germline V gives CDR1 SGHTA, CDR2 FQGNSA. V was trimmed by 1 base and J by 4 bases, leaving 10 bases between them. The CDR3 loop spans 14 amino acids.